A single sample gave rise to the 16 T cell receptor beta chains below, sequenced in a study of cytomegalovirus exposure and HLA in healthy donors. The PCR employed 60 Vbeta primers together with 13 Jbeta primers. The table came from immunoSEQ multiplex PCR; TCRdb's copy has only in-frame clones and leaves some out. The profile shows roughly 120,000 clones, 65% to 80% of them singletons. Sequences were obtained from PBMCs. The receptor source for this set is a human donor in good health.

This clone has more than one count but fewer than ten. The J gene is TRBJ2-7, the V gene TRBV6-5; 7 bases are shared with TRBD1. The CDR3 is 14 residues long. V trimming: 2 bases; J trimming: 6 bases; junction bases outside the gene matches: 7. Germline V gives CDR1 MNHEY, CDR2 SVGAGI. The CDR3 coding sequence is TGTGCCAGCAGTTACAATAGGGGGCTGGGCGAGCAGTACTTC. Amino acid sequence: CASSYNRGLGEQYF.

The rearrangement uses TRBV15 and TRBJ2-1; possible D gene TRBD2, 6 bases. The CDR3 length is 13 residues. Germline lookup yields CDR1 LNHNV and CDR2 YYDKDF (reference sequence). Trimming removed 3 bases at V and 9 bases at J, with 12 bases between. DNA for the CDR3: TGTGCCACCAGCAGCAACGGCGGGACTGAGCAGTTCTTC. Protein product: CATSSNGGTEQFF.

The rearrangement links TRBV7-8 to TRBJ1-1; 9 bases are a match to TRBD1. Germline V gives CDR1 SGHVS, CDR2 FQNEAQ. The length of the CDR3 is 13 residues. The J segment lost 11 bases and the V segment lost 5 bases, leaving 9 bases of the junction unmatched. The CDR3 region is CASSPRTGEGAFF. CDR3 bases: TGTGCCAGCAGCCCCCGGACAGGGGAGGGGGCTTTCTTT.

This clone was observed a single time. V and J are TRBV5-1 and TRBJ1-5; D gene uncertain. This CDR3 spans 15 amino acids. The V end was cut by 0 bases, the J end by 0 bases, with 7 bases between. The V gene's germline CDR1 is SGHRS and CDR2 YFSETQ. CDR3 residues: CASSLGENSNQPQHF. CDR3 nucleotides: TGCGCCAGCAGCTTGGGGGAGAATAGCAATCAGCCCCAGCATTTT.

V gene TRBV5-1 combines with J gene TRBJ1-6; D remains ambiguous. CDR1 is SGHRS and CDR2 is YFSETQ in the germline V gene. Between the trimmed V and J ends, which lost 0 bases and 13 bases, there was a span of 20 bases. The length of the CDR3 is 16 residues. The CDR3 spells CASSLVYSQAGSPLHF. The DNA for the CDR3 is TGCGCCAGCAGCTTGGTTTATAGCCAGGCGGGGAGTCCCCTCCACTTT. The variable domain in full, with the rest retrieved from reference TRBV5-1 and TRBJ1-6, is KAGVTQTPRYLIKTRGQQVTLSCSPISGHRSVSWYQQTPGQGLQFLFEYFSETQRNKGNFPGRFSGRQFSNSRSEMNVSTLELGDSALYLCASSLVYSQAGSPLHFGNGTRLTVT.

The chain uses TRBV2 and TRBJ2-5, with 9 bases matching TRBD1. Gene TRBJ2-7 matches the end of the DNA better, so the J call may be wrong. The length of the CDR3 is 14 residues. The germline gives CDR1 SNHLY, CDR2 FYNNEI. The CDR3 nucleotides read TGTGCCAGCAGTGTCGCGGGACAGGGCGTCGAGCAGTACTTC. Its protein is CASSVAGQGVEQYF.

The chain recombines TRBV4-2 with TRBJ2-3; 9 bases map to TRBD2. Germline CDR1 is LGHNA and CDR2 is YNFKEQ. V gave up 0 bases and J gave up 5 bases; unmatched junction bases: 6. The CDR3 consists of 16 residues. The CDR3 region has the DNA TGTGCCAGCAGCCAAGAGAGGGGTAGCGGGAGAGATACGCAGTATTTT. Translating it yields CASSQERGSGRDTQYF.

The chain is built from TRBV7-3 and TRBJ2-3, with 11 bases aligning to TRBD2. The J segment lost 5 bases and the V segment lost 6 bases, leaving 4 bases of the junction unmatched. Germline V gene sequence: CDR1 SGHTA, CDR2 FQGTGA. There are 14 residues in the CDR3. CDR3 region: CASSSGRAGDTQYF. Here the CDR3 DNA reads TGTGCCAGCAGTAGCGGGAGGGCAGGAGATACGCAGTATTTT. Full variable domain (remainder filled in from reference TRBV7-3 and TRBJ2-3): GAGVSQTPSNKVTEKGKYVELRCDPISGHTALYWYRQSLGQGPEFLIYFQGTGAADDSGLPNDRFFAVRPEGSVSTLKIQRTERGDSAVYLCASSSGRAGDTQYFGPGTRLTVL.

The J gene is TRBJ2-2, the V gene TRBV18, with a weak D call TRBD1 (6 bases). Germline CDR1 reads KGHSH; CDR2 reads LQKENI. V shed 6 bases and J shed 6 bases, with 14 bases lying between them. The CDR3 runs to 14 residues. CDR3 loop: CASSQGQSPGELFF. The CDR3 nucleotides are TGTGCCAGCTCGCAAGGACAGTCCCCCGGGGAGCTGTTTTTT.

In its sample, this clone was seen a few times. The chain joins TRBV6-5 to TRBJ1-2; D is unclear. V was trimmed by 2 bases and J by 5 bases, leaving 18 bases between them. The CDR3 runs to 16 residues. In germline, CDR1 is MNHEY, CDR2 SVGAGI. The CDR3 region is CASSYLHSYSFYGYTF. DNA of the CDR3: TGTGCCAGCAGTTACCTCCACAGTTACTCCTTTTATGGCTACACCTTC.

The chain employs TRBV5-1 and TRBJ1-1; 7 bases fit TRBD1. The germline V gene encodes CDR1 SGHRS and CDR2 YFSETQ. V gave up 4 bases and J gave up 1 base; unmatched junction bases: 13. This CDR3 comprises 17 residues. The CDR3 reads CASSPQPATGRNTEAFF. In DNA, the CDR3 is TGCGCCAGCAGCCCTCAACCCGCGACAGGGCGGAACACTGAAGCTTTCTTT.

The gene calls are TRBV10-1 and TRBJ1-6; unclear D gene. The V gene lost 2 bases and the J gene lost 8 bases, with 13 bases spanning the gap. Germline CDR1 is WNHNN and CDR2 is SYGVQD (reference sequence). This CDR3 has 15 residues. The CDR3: CASSEMASGDSPLHF. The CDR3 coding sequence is TGCGCCAGCAGTGAGATGGCTTCAGGCGATTCACCCCTCCACTTT.

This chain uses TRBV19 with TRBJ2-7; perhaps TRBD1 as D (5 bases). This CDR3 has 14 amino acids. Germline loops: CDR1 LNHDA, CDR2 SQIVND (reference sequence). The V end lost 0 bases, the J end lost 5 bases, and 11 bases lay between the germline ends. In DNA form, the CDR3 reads TGTGCCAGTAGTATAGAGGCAGGGCAGCACGAGCAGTACTTC. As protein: CASSIEAGQHEQYF. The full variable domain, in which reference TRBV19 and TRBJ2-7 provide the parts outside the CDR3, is DGGITQSPKYLFRKEGQNVTLSCEQNLNHDAMYWYRQDPGQGLRLIYYSQIVNDFQKGDIAEGYSVSREKKESFPLTVTSAQKNPTAFYLCASSIEAGQHEQYFGPGTRLTVT.

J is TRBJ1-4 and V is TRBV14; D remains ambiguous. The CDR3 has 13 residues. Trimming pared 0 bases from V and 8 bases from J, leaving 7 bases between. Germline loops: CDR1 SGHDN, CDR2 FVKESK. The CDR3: CASSQDLREKLFF. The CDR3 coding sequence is TGTGCCAGCAGCCAAGACCTTCGGGAAAAACTGTTTTTT.

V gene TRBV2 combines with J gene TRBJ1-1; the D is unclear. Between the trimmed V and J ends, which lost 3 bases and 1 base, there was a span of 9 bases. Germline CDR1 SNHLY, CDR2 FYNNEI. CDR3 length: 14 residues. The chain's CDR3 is CASSDTFTNTEAFF. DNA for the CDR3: TGTGCCAGCAGTGATACTTTCACGAACACTGAAGCTTTCTTT. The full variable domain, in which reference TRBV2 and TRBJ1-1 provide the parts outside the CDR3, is EPEVTQTPSHQVTQMGQEVILRCVPISNHLYFYWYRQILGQKVEFLVSFYNNEISEKSEIFDDQFSVERPDGSNFTLKIRSTKLEDSAMYFCASSDTFTNTEAFFGQGTRLTVV.

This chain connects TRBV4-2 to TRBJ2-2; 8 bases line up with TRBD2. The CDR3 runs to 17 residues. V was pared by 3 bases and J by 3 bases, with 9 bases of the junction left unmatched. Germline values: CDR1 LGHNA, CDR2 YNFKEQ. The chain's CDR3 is CASSHTSGSWDTGELFF. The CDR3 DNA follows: TGTGCCAGCAGCCACACCAGCGGGAGTTGGGACACCGGGGAGCTGTTTTTT.